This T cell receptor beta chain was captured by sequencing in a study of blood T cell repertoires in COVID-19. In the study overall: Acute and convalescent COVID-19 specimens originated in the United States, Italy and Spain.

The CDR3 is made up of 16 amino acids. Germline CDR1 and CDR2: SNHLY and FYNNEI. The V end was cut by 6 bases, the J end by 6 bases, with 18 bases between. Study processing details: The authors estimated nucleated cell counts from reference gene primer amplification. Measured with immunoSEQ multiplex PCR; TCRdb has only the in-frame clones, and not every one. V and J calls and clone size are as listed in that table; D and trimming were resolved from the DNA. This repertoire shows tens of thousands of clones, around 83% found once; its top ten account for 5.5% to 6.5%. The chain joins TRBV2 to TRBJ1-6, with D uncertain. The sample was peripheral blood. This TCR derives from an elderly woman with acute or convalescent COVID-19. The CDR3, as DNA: TGTGCCAGCAGAGGTCGCTCCGGGGTTTCTAATTCACCCCTCCACTTT. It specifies CASRGRSGVSNSPLHF.